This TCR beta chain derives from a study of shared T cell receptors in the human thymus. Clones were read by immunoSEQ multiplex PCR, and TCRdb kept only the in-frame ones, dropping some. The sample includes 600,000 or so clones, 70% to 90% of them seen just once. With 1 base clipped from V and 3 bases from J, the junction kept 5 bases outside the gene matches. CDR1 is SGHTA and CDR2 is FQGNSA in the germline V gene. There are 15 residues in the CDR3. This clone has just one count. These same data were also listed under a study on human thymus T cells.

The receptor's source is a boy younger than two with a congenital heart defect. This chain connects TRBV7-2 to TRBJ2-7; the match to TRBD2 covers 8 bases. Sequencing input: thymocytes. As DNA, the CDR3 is TGTGCCAGCAGCTTAGTCATGGCGGGGGGCTACGAGCAGTACTTC. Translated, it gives CASSLVMAGGYEQYF.